The entry below gives a single T cell receptor beta chain sequence along with its context. The method was immunoSEQ multiplex PCR; TCRdb's version includes in-frame clones alone and lacks a portion of them. The data show roughly 34,000 clones, around four fifths seen once. This sample is drawn from a study of T cells in localized non-small cell lung cancer. J lost 4 bases, V lost 2 bases, and 3 bases had no gene match. The length of the CDR3 is 14 residues. CDR1 is SGHNT, CDR2 YYREEE, per germline (reference sequence). The receptor was derived from a male donor at least 60 years old with stage II squamous cell lung carcinoma. The V gene is TRBV5-4, the J gene TRBJ1-5; 7 bases map to TRBD1. This specimen consisted of peripheral blood, obtained before any cancer treatment. CDR3 sequence reads: CASSFRGGNQPQHF. The CDR3 DNA is TGTGCCAGCAGCTTCAGGGGGGGAAATCAGCCCCAGCATTTT.